Listed below are T cell receptor beta chains from one sample, sequenced in a study of cytomegalovirus exposure and HLA in healthy donors. Some clones are missing from TCRdb's copy, which holds only in-frame ones; the method was immunoSEQ multiplex PCR. The sample table sets out around 100,000 clones. The material sequenced was PBMCs. The receptor source for this set is a middle-aged man in good health and CMV-seropositive. Each CDR3 is given with its conserved first and last residue. The D gene is left open where the match is weak.

j_gene | d_gene | v_gene | CDR3aa | CDR3nt
TRBJ2-7 | TRBD1 | TRBV5-1 | CASSLTQGKYEQYF | TGCGCCAGCAGCTTAACACAGGGGAAGTACGAGCAGTACTTC
TRBJ2-1 | - | TRBV10-2 | CASSESRGPTYNEQFF | TGCGCCAGCAGTGAGTCCCGCGGTCCCACCTACAATGAGCAGTTCTTC
TRBJ1-2 | - | TRBV28 | CASSLGQPYGYTF | TGTGCCAGCAGCTTAGGACAGCCCTATGGCTACACCTTC
TRBJ1-1 | TRBD1 | TRBV2 | CASGQGGEAFF | TGTGCCAGCGGACAGGGCGGTGAAGCTTTCTTT
TRBJ2-4 | - | TRBV28 | CASSRLVGKNIQYF | TGTGCCAGCTCGAGGCTAGTGGGCAAAAACATTCAGTACTTC
TRBJ2-7 | - | TRBV7-9 | CASSLVVGPGEQYF | -
TRBJ1-1 | - | TRBV20-1 | CSAPTYLGAFF | TGCAGTGCTCCGACATACCTTGGAGCTTTCTTT
TRBJ2-7 | TRBD1 | TRBV6-5 | CASGPGGTYEQYF | TGTGCCAGCGGTCCAGGGGGCACCTACGAGCAGTACTTC
TRBJ2-7 | TRBD2 | TRBV7-2 | CASSLLAGGEQYF | TGTGCCAGCAGCCTACTAGCGGGCGGCGAGCAGTACTTC
TRBJ1-2 | TRBD1 | TRBV5-1 | CASSFTGTGVGGYTF | TGCGCCAGCAGCTTTACCGGGACAGGGGTCGGGGGCTACACCTTC
TRBJ2-2 | TRBD2 | TRBV6-5 | CASSDGGVGELFF | TGTGCCAGCAGTGATGGGGGGGTCGGGGAGCTGTTTTTT
TRBJ1-1 | - | TRBV5-1 | CASSLDSQIGDTEAFF | TGCGCCAGCAGCTTGGACTCCCAAATAGGAGACACTGAAGCTTTCTTT
TRBJ2-1 | - | TRBV7-8 | CASSLARVLYNEQFF | TGTGCCAGCAGCTTAGCTCGGGTACTCTACAATGAGCAGTTCTTC
TRBJ1-2 | TRBD1 | TRBV6-4 | CASSETGADYYGYTF | TGTGCCAGCAGTGAAACAGGGGCCGATTACTATGGCTACACCTTC
TRBJ1-1 | TRBD1 | TRBV25-1 | CASSGWTGARGTEAFF | TGTGCCAGCAGTGGTTGGACAGGGGCCCGAGGCACTGAAGCTTTCTTT
TRBJ2-7 | TRBD2 | TRBV7-2 | CASSHVLADYEQYF | TGTGCCAGCTCCCACGTGCTAGCGGATTACGAGCAGTACTTC
TRBJ2-3 | - | TRBV7-2 | CASSTGTLQSTDTQYF | TGTGCCAGCAGCACGGGGACACTCCAAAGCACAGATACGCAGTATTTT
TRBJ2-1 | - | TRBV5-1 | CASSATGYNEQFF | TGCGCCAGCAGCGCCACAGGGTACAATGAGCAGTTCTTC
TRBJ2-7 | - | TRBV5-4 | CASSLGGGDGAYEQYF | TGTGCCAGCAGCTTGGGAGGAGGGGACGGGGCCTACGAGCAGTACTTC
TRBJ2-7 | - | TRBV19 | CASAAGPSYEQYF | TGTGCCAGCGCAGCGGGCCCTTCCTACGAGCAGTACTTC
TRBJ2-6 | TRBD1 | TRBV5-1 | CASMDRATSGANVLTF | TGCGCCAGCATGGACAGGGCAACCTCTGGGGCCAACGTCCTGACTTTC
TRBJ2-1 | - | TRBV9 | CASSVDSYNEQFF | TGTGCCAGCAGCGTCGACAGCTACAATGAGCAGTTCTTC
TRBJ2-7 | TRBD2 | TRBV2 | CASSEALAAVGEQYF | TGTGCCAGCAGTGAAGCGCTAGCGGCAGTGGGCGAGCAGTACTTC
TRBJ1-2 | - | TRBV10-1 | CASSTDSTYGYTF | TGCGCCAGCAGTACGGACAGCACCTATGGCTACACCTTC
TRBJ2-7 | - | TRBV9 | CASSPPQGTSWEQYF | TGTGCCAGCAGCCCCCCACAGGGAACATCGTGGGAGCAGTACTTC
TRBJ2-5 | TRBD2 | TRBV27 | CASSSLPGGKETQYF | TGTGCCAGCAGTTCCCTCCCGGGAGGGAAAGAGACCCAGTACTTC
TRBJ1-4 | TRBD1 | TRBV5-4 | CASSPGQGATNEKLFF | TGTGCCAGCAGCCCCGGACAGGGGGCAACTAATGAAAAACTGTTTTTT
TRBJ2-1 | - | TRBV6-6 | CASSPVSNEQFF | TGTGCCAGCAGTCCGGTTTCCAATGAGCAGTTCTTC
TRBJ1-4 | TRBD1 | TRBV2 | CASSVGQGAVGTNEKLFF | TGTGCCAGCAGTGTGGGACAGGGGGCGGTGGGAACTAATGAAAAACTGTTTTTT